The rows below give T cell receptor beta chains drawn from one sample of a study of a mutant IDH1 vaccine in newly diagnosed glioma. The data were produced by immunoSEQ multiplex PCR, yet TCRdb's version contains in-frame clones alone and is incomplete. The table lists around 40,000 clones, 84% of them singletons. No antigens are known for them. The input for sequencing was PBMCs, taken from a glioma patient whose treatment included an IDH1 peptide vaccine. Source of these receptors: a woman under 30 with glioma. Some clones in this sample may be carry-over from other donors' samples. The CDR3 runs from the conserved cysteine through the conserved F or W. The D gene is left open where the match is weak. Clone size is given for some rows only: seen once, a few or many times, or a class if the clone is expanded.

>TRBV10-3|NA|NA|TRBJ1-6
CAIADGASNTLHF
TGTGCCATCGCCGACGGGGCCTCGAACACCCTCCACTTT
>TRBV19|TRBD2|NA|TRBJ2-1
CASSVTSGNEQFF
TGTGCCAGTAGTGTGACTAGCGGGAATGAGCAGTTCTTC
>TRBV19|NA|NA|TRBJ2-7
CASSAGVYYEQYF
TGTGCCAGTAGTGCAGGGGTCTATTACGAGCAGTACTTC
>TRBV10-3|NA|NA|TRBJ1-2
CAIQRSGYGYTF
TGTGCCATCCAGAGGTCGGGCTATGGCTACACCTTC
>TRBV7-9|TRBD1|NA|TRBJ1-1
CASSLGQGRAFF
TGTGCCAGCAGTCTGGGACAGGGAAGGGCTTTCTTT
>TRBV7-9|TRBD1|NA|TRBJ2-5
CASSLTGGGVRQETQYF
TGTGCCAGCAGCCTGACAGGGGGCGGAGTGCGGCAAGAGACCCAGTACTTC
>TRBV6-1|NA|NA|TRBJ1-1
CASHVKGGTEAFF
TGTGCCAGCCACGTAAAGGGGGGCACTGAAGCTTTCTTT
>TRBV7-9|NA|NA|TRBJ2-1
CANLGTNEHPDNEQFF
TGTGCGAACCTCGGGACCAACGAACACCCGGACAATGAGCAGTTCTTC
>TRBV4-3|NA|NA|TRBJ2-7
CASSRNPDYEQYF
TGCGCCAGCAGCCGAAACCCGGACTACGAGCAGTACTTC
>TRBV2|NA|NA|TRBJ1-6
CASNRPRGVNSPLHF
TGTGCCAGCAACCGACCTCGCGGGGTTAACTCACCCCTCCACTTT
>TRBV7-8|NA|NA|TRBJ1-4
CASSTHSATNEKLFF
TGTGCCAGCAGCACCCACAGTGCAACTAATGAAAAACTGTTTTTT
>TRBV7-3|TRBD2|NA|TRBJ2-1
CASSASGTSAYNEQFF
TGTGCCAGCAGCGCATCCGGGACTAGCGCCTACAATGAGCAGTTCTTC
>TRBV9|TRBD2|NA|TRBJ2-3
CASSPHSGRAGDTQYF
TGTGCCAGCAGCCCCCATAGCGGGAGGGCCGGAGATACGCAGTATTTT
>TRBV7-2|TRBD2|NA|TRBJ2-3
CASSLVRGGLDTQYF
TGTGCCAGCAGCTTAGTACGGGGGGGTCTGGATACGCAGTATTTT
>TRBV6-5|NA|NA|TRBJ1-2
CASSPGTLPNYGYTF
TGTGCCAGCAGTCCCGGGACTCTCCCTAACTATGGCTACACCTTC
>TRBV7-2|NA|NA|TRBJ2-3
CASSLVSGGTDTQYF
TGTGCCAGCAGCTTAGTCTCGGGGGGCACAGATACGCAGTATTTT
>TRBV15|NA|NA|TRBJ2-5
CATSRPMETQYF
TGTGCCACCAGCAGACCGATGGAGACCCAGTACTTC
>TRBV5-1|NA|NA|TRBJ1-1
CASSLQGTTFF
TGCGCCAGCAGCCTTCAGGGGACAACTTTCTTT
>TRBV9|NA|NA|TRBJ2-3
CASSVGTNAHPQYF
TGTGCCAGCAGCGTAGGGACTAATGCACATCCGCAGTATTTT
>TRBV5-5|TRBD1|NA|TRBJ1-2
CASSFHLPTGQSGGYTF
TGTGCCAGCAGCTTTCACTTACCGACAGGGCAGAGCGGTGGCTACACCTTC
>TRBV29-1|NA|NA|TRBJ1-1
CSVDPSGGNTEAFF
TGCAGCGTTGACCCGTCGGGGGGTAACACTGAAGCTTTCTTT
>TRBV4-1|TRBD1|NA|TRBJ2-2
CASSQGQGAFTGELFF
TGCGCCAGCAGCCAGGGACAGGGGGCGTTTACCGGGGAGCTGTTTTTT
>TRBV13|NA|NA|TRBJ2-2
CASSLRSLTGNTGELFF
TGTGCCAGCAGCTTAAGGAGTCTCACAGGGAACACCGGGGAGCTGTTTTTT
>TRBV6-1|NA|few|TRBJ1-5
CASSNSGGVQPQHF
TGTGCCAGCAGTAATTCCGGGGGGGTTCAGCCCCAGCATTTT
>TRBV7-9|TRBD1|NA|TRBJ2-7
CASSRGQGADEQYF
TGTGCCAGCAGCCGGGGGCAGGGGGCAGACGAGCAGTACTTC
>TRBV6-4|TRBD2|NA|TRBJ2-5
CASSEEAGAGETQYF
TGTGCCAGCAGTGAAGAAGCGGGAGCAGGAGAGACCCAGTACTTC
>TRBV27|NA|NA|TRBJ1-3
CASSFSSGNTIYF
TGTGCCAGCAGTTTTTCGTCTGGAAACACCATATATTTT
>TRBV5-1|TRBD1|NA|TRBJ1-4
CASSLQGASEKLFF
TGCGCCAGCAGCCTGCAGGGGGCGAGCGAAAAACTGTTTTTT
>TRBV4-2|NA|NA|TRBJ1-5
CASSQDHGGAQPQHF
TGTGCCAGCAGCCAAGATCATGGAGGGGCTCAGCCCCAGCATTTT
>TRBV6-6|NA|NA|TRBJ2-7
CASSYGGGLGEQYF
TGTGCCAGCAGTTACGGAGGGGGTTTGGGCGAGCAGTACTTC
>TRBV7-2|NA|NA|TRBJ1-5
CASSALDGYNQPQHF
TGTGCCAGCAGCGCGCTGGACGGCTACAATCAGCCCCAGCATTTT
>TRBV11-2|TRBD2|NA|TRBJ2-7
CASSRTSGRGEQYF
TGTGCCAGCAGTCGAACTAGCGGGAGAGGCGAGCAGTACTTC
>TRBV6-6|NA|NA|TRBJ1-6
CASSYGGQFYNSPLHF
TGTGCCAGCAGTTATGGGGGTCAATTTTATAATTCACCCCTCCACTTT
>TRBV27|TRBD1|NA|TRBJ1-2
CASSPLTGGHHYGYTF
TGTGCCAGCAGTCCCTTAACAGGGGGTCACCACTATGGCTACACCTTC
>TRBV6-5|NA|NA|TRBJ2-7
CASSYSGEQYF
TGTGCCAGCAGTTACTCGGGGGAGCAGTACTTC
>TRBV11-3|NA|once|TRBJ1-2
CASSLVGQGIYGYTF
TGTGCCAGCAGCTTAGTTGGTCAGGGGATCTATGGCTACACCTTC
>TRBV11-3|NA|NA|TRBJ2-7
CASSGGIDEQYF
TGTGCCAGCAGCGGGGGCATCGACGAGCAGTACTTC
>TRBV5-6|NA|NA|TRBJ1-2
CASSLGRQDGYTF
TGTGCCAGCAGCTTAGGACGGCAGGATGGCTACACCTTC
>TRBV2|TRBD2|NA|TRBJ2-1
CASSGLAGGYNEQFF
TGTGCCAGCAGTGGGCTAGCGGGCGGGTACAATGAGCAGTTCTTC
>TRBV5-1|NA|NA|TRBJ1-6
CASSAGTVNSPLHF
TGCGCCAGCAGCGCCGGGACGGTAAATTCACCCCTCCACTTT
>TRBV13|TRBD2|once|TRBJ2-7
CASTQGLAGVEQYF
TGTGCCAGCACCCAGGGACTAGCGGGAGTCGAGCAGTACTTC
>TRBV7-2|NA|NA|TRBJ1-2
CASSLTGGYGYTF
TGTGCCAGCAGCTTAACGGGGGGCTATGGCTACACCTTC
>TRBV5-1|TRBD1|NA|TRBJ2-7
CASSLGQGASEQYF
TGCGCCAGCAGCTTGGGACAGGGGGCATCCGAGCAGTACTTC
>TRBV30|TRBD1|NA|TRBJ2-2
CAFRGQSVAGELFF
TGTGCTTTCCGGGGACAGTCGGTTGCCGGGGAGCTGTTTTTT
>TRBV7-8|NA|NA|TRBJ1-4
CASSFGGSATNEKLFF
TGTGCCAGCAGCTTTGGCGGATCCGCAACTAATGAAAAACTGTTTTTT
>TRBV27|NA|NA|TRBJ1-2
CASRGLSSSYTF
TGTGCCAGCAGGGGGTTGAGTAGTAGCTACACCTTC
>TRBV6-5|NA|NA|TRBJ2-7
CASSYSTRFDEQYF
TGTGCCAGCAGTTACTCGACCAGGTTTGACGAGCAGTACTTC
>TRBV5-1|NA|NA|TRBJ2-3
CASSLRGGGTDTQYF
TGCGCCAGCAGCTTGAGAGGGGGTGGCACAGATACGCAGTATTTT
>TRBV11-3|TRBD2|NA|TRBJ2-7
CASSLGGEGRNYEQYF
TGTGCCAGCAGCTTAGGAGGGGAGGGTAGGAACTACGAGCAGTACTTC
>TRBV9|TRBD1|NA|TRBJ2-2
CASSAGTGFALRELFF
TGTGCCAGCAGCGCTGGGACAGGGTTTGCCCTTCGGGAGCTGTTTTTT
>TRBV5-1|TRBD2|NA|TRBJ2-1
CASSLVTSGGAKKFF
TGCGCCAGCAGCTTGGTAACTAGCGGGGGGGCCAAGAAGTTCTTC
>TRBV11-2|TRBD1|NA|TRBJ2-7
CASSLGDRRYEQYF
TGTGCCAGCAGCTTAGGGGACAGGAGGTACGAGCAGTACTTC
>TRBV7-2|NA|NA|TRBJ2-1
CASSFFGEQFF
TGTGCCAGCAGCTTCTTTGGCGAGCAGTTCTTC
>TRBV27|TRBD2|NA|TRBJ2-7
CASSSRGGHEQYF
TGTGCCAGCAGTTCCCGGGGGGGCCACGAGCAGTACTTC
>TRBV11-2|TRBD1|NA|TRBJ1-1
CASSLFQGGETEAFF
TGTGCCAGCAGCTTATTTCAGGGGGGAGAAACTGAAGCTTTCTTT
>TRBV2|TRBD1|NA|TRBJ2-1
CASSQTGGDEQFF
TGTGCCAGCAGCCAGACAGGGGGCGATGAGCAGTTCTTC
>TRBV6-5|NA|NA|TRBJ1-5
CASSYSRGIGPQHF
TGTGCCAGCAGTTACTCGCGGGGTATTGGACCCCAGCATTTT
>TRBV6-1|NA|NA|TRBJ2-7
CASQILLGFGYEQYF
TGTGCCAGCCAAATACTTCTGGGGTTCGGCTACGAGCAGTACTTC
>TRBV6-5|TRBD1|NA|TRBJ2-7
CASGQGSSYEQYF
TGTGCCAGCGGACAGGGGTCCTCGTACGAGCAGTACTTC
>TRBV11-2|NA|few|TRBJ1-1
CASSLERVLNTEAFF
TGTGCCAGCAGCTTAGAGCGGGTTCTGAACACTGAAGCTTTCTTT